This entry lists 25 T cell receptor beta chains sequenced from one sample in a study of PD-L1 blockade in urothelial cancer. Sequenced by immunoSEQ multiplex PCR; TCRdb stores in-frame clones only, minus some. Here the sample spans around 100,000 clones, approximately 85% being singletons. Sample: PBMCs, taken around atezolizumab (anti-PD-L1) treatment. The origin of the receptors is a man aged 50-60 years with urothelial cancer.

This sequence joins TRBV28 and TRBJ2-7; 8 positions agree with TRBD2. There are 13 residues in the CDR3. The ends lost 7 bases at V and 6 bases at J; junction bases unmatched: 8. Germline values: CDR1 MDHEN, CDR2 SYDVKM. CDR3 bases: TGTGCCAGCAAGGCCGGGAGGGCCTCCGAGCAGTACTTC. Encoded protein: CASKAGRASEQYF.

This chain links TRBV27 with TRBJ2-7; 7 bases agree with TRBD2. The CDR3 length is 15 residues. J lost 3 bases, V lost 6 bases, and 11 bases had no gene match. Per the germline V gene, CDR1 is MNHEY and CDR2 is SMNVEV (reference sequence). The DNA for the CDR3 is TGTGCCAGCAGACCTCTAGGCGGGAGCCTCTACGAGCAGTACTTC. Protein: CASRPLGGSLYEQYF.

In nucleotides, the CDR3 is TGTGCCAGCAGTCCACCCGAGACTAGCGGGAGCAGGGAGCAGTACTTC. Translation gives CASSPPETSGSREQYF. The chain employs TRBV28 and TRBJ2-7, with TRBD2 matching 12 bases. Germline V gene sequence: CDR1 MDHEN, CDR2 SYDVKM. The CDR3 has 16 residues. Losses at the gene ends were 5 bases for V and 7 bases for J; bases not matched to a gene: 12.

The chain uses TRBV6-1 and TRBJ1-1, with no clear D. Germline lookup yields CDR1 MNHNS and CDR2 SASEGT. This CDR3 has 13 amino acids. The V end was cut by 5 bases, the J end by 5 bases, with 12 bases between. DNA for the CDR3: TGTGCCAGCAGTTGGTCGGGGTGGACTGAAGCTTTCTTT. Encoded protein: CASSWSGWTEAFF.

A single count supports this clone. The chain uses TRBV7-6 and TRBJ2-1, with 13 bases matching TRBD2. CDR1 is SGHVS, CDR2 FNYEAQ, per germline. The CDR3 contains 15 residues. V was pared by 5 bases and J by 12 bases, with 10 bases of the junction left unmatched. CDR3 sequence reads: CASSTRTSGSSGQFF. The CDR3, as DNA: TGTGCCAGCAGCACCCGGACTAGCGGGAGCTCAGGGCAGTTCTTC.

This clone was observed a handful of times. The CDR3 protein is CASSLGKTGVEKLFF. In DNA, the CDR3 is TGTGCCAGCAGCTTAGGAAAGACAGGGGTAGAAAAACTGTTTTTT. The genes are TRBV7-9 and TRBJ1-4; 8 positions match TRBD1. This CDR3 spans 15 amino acids. J was trimmed by 8 bases and V by 1 base; bases with no gene match: 6. Germline CDR1 is SEHNR and CDR2 is FQNEAQ (reference sequence).

V usage is TRBV9 and J usage is TRBJ2-1, with 8 bases lining up with TRBD2. The CDR3 extends over 15 amino acids. J gave up 0 bases and V 4 bases, and 3 bases lay outside the gene matches. In germline, CDR1 is SGDLS, CDR2 YYNGEE. The chain's CDR3 is CASSILAGSYNEQFF. CDR3 sequence (DNA): TGTGCCAGCAGCATTCTAGCGGGCTCCTACAATGAGCAGTTCTTC. The variable domain in full, with the rest retrieved from reference TRBV9 and TRBJ2-1, is DSGVTQTPKHLITATGQRVTLRCSPRSGDLSVYWYQQSLDQGLQFLIQYYNGEERAKGNILERFSAQQFPDLHSELNLSSLELGDSALYFCASSILAGSYNEQFFGPGTRLTVL.

The V call is TRBV27, the J call TRBJ2-2; 7 nucleotides align to TRBD1. Germline V lookup: CDR1 MNHEY, CDR2 SMNVEV (reference sequence). CDR3 length: 14 amino acids. V was clipped by 8 bases and J by 5 bases; unmatched bases: 8. CDR3 coding DNA: TGTGCCAGCCGGCGGGCAGGGGGAACCGGGGAGCTGTTTTTT. Residues: CASRRAGGTGELFF.

The CDR3 spells CSVVAPWETQYF. The CDR3 DNA reads TGCAGCGTTGTGGCCCCCTGGGAGACCCAGTACTTC. The rearrangement links TRBV29-1 to TRBJ2-5; D gene unclear. The V gene's germline CDR1 is SQVTM and CDR2 ANQGSEA. V dropped 4 bases and J dropped 5 bases, with 11 bases sitting between them. CDR3 length: 12 residues.

The chain is built from TRBV5-1 and TRBJ2-3; a possible D gene is TRBD2 (6 bases). V gave up 3 bases and J gave up 6 bases, with 14 bases separating them. Per germline, CDR1 SGHRS and CDR2 YFSETQ. This CDR3 region has 14 residues. The CDR3: CASSSGLTGDTQYF. The CDR3 DNA reads as TGCGCCAGCAGCTCCGGACTAACTGGGGATACGCAGTATTTT.

The CDR3 reads CASSPPGQNYEQYF. As DNA, the CDR3 is TGTGCCAGCAGTCCGCCGGGACAGAACTACGAGCAGTACTTC. V usage is TRBV6-1 and J usage is TRBJ2-7; 7 bases match TRBD1. Germline V gene data show CDR1 as MNHNS and CDR2 as SASEGT. This CDR3 has 14 amino acids. V lost 5 bases to trimming and J lost 3 bases; unmatched junction nucleotides: 7.

The CDR3 reads CSADRGGNTEAFF. Here the CDR3 DNA reads TGCAGCGCAGACAGGGGGGGAAACACTGAAGCTTTCTTT. The chain has TRBV29-1 and TRBJ1-1; 9 nucleotides agree with TRBD1. The CDR3 loop spans 13 amino acids. V lost 7 bases, J lost 2 bases, and 5 bases stayed unmatched. Germline lookup yields CDR1 SQVTM and CDR2 ANQGSEA.

CDR3 loop: CASSPRGAYGYTF. In nucleotides, the CDR3 is TGTGCCAGCTCACCACGCGGGGCCTATGGCTACACCTTC. The rearrangement joins TRBV18 to TRBJ1-2; the D gene is possibly TRBD1 (5 bases). Germline V CDR1 and CDR2: KGHSH, LQKENI. V gave up 1 base and J gave up 4 bases, with 7 bases separating them. The CDR3 spans 13 residues.

This CDR3 reads CASSVRKSDTQYF. CDR3 coding DNA: TGTGCCAGCAGTGTGCGTAAATCGGATACGCAGTATTTT. J is TRBJ2-3 and V is TRBV6-1; D gene unclear. This CDR3 contains 13 residues. Germline CDR1 reads MNHNS; CDR2 reads SASEGT. Trimming pared 4 bases from V and 6 bases from J, leaving 11 bases between.

The J gene is TRBJ1-5, the V gene TRBV27; a weak D match, TRBD1 (6 bases). Germline CDR1 and CDR2: MNHEY and SMNVEV (reference sequence). The CDR3 is 13 amino acids. Trimming pared 3 bases from V and 6 bases from J, leaving 9 bases between. The CDR3 loop is CASSLGGAQPQHF. DNA for the CDR3: TGTGCCAGCAGTTTGGGGGGGGCTCAGCCCCAGCATTTT.

The V call is TRBV7-3, the J call TRBJ2-1; D remains ambiguous. Trimming left V 2 bases short and J 6 bases short, with 11 bases between. The CDR3 covers 14 residues. CDR1 and CDR2 (germline): SGHTA, FQGTGA. In DNA, the CDR3 is TGTGCCAGCAGCTTATTAGATTCGAGCAATGAGCAGTTCTTC. Translation gives CASSLLDSSNEQFF.

The gene calls are TRBV27 and TRBJ2-7, with 8 bases fitting TRBD2. The CDR3 sequence is 15 residues long. Unmatched junction bases numbered 2, after V lost 0 bases and J lost 1 base. CDR1 is MNHEY and CDR2 is SMNVEV in the germline V gene (reference sequence). CDR3 in DNA: TGTGCCAGCAGTTTATCCATAGCGGGATCCTACGAGCAGTACTTC. It encodes CASSLSIAGSYEQYF.

The chain carries TRBV19 and TRBJ1-6; 7 bases line up with TRBD1. The CDR3 loop spans 15 amino acids. V gave up 6 bases and J gave up 2 bases; unmatched junction bases: 4. Germline CDR1 LNHDA, CDR2 SQIVND (reference sequence). The CDR3 spells CASSQGVAYNSPLHF. The CDR3 DNA reads TGTGCCAGTAGCCAGGGGGTCGCCTATAATTCACCCCTCCACTTT.

The gene calls are TRBV28 and TRBJ1-3; D perhaps matches TRBD1 (5 bases). Between the trimmed V and J ends, which lost 6 bases and 0 bases, there was a span of 15 bases. This CDR3 has 16 amino acids. CDR1 is MDHEN, CDR2 SYDVKM, per germline. CDR3 sequence reads: CASRSAGLISGNTIYF. In nucleotides, the CDR3 is TGTGCCAGCAGGTCGGCAGGGCTCATCTCTGGAAACACCATATATTTT.

The V and J genes are TRBV5-1 and TRBJ2-7, with 12 bases aligning to TRBD2. V was pared by 4 bases and J by 4 bases, with 9 bases of the junction left unmatched. The germline gives CDR1 SGHRS, CDR2 YFSETQ. The CDR3 extends over 16 amino acids. CDR3 bases: TGCGCCAGCAGCGCCCAGACGACTAGCGGGAGATACGAGCAGTACTTC. This translates into CASSAQTTSGRYEQYF.

The chain carries TRBV9 and TRBJ2-3; a possible D gene is TRBD1 (5 bases). Trimming stripped 0 bases from V and 4 bases from J, with 9 bases between. In germline, CDR1 is SGDLS, CDR2 YYNGEE. There are 14 residues in the CDR3. The chain's CDR3 is CASSVVGVADTQYF. The CDR3, as DNA: TGTGCCAGCAGCGTAGTAGGGGTGGCAGATACGCAGTATTTT.

The chain links TRBV28 to TRBJ1-6; possible D gene TRBD1, 5 bases. The CDR3 spans 15 residues. V gave up 3 bases and J gave up 6 bases, with 12 bases separating them. CDR1 is MDHEN and CDR2 is SYDVKM in the germline V gene. In DNA form, the CDR3 reads TGTGCCAGCAGTTTGGGAAGAAGGGGTAATTCACCCCTCCACTTT. This encodes CASSLGRRGNSPLHF.

The chain links TRBV6-1 to TRBJ2-5, with D perhaps matching TRBD1 (6 bases). Trimming shortened V by 8 bases and J by 9 bases, and 19 bases separated the two germline ends. CDR3 length equals 13 residues. CDR1 is MNHNS and CDR2 is SASEGT in the germline V gene. DNA of the CDR3: TGTGCCAGCGCGAAGAGGGGGATGGCGGCCCAGTACTTC. Residues: CASAKRGMAAQYF.

V gene TRBV23-1 combines with J gene TRBJ1-6; 7 bases are a match to TRBD1. TRBV23-1 is an ORF, and what it does is uncertain. V shed 1 base, J shed 0 bases, and the junction held 15 bases outside the gene matches. The CDR3 is 21 residues long. CDR3 loop: CASSQLEGADQPSSYNSPLHF. Here the CDR3 DNA reads TGCGCCAGCAGTCAATTGGAGGGGGCAGACCAACCGAGCTCCTATAATTCACCCCTCCACTTT.

This chain joins TRBV19 and TRBJ2-5, with 7 positions matching TRBD1. The V and J ends lost 5 bases and 4 bases, in that order; junction bases with no gene match: 7. The CDR3 has 14 amino acids. Germline assignment: CDR1 LNHDA and CDR2 SQIVND (reference sequence). The DNA for the CDR3 is TGTGCCAGTAGTCCCCAGGACAGGCGAGAGACCCAGTACTTC. Its translation is CASSPQDRRETQYF.